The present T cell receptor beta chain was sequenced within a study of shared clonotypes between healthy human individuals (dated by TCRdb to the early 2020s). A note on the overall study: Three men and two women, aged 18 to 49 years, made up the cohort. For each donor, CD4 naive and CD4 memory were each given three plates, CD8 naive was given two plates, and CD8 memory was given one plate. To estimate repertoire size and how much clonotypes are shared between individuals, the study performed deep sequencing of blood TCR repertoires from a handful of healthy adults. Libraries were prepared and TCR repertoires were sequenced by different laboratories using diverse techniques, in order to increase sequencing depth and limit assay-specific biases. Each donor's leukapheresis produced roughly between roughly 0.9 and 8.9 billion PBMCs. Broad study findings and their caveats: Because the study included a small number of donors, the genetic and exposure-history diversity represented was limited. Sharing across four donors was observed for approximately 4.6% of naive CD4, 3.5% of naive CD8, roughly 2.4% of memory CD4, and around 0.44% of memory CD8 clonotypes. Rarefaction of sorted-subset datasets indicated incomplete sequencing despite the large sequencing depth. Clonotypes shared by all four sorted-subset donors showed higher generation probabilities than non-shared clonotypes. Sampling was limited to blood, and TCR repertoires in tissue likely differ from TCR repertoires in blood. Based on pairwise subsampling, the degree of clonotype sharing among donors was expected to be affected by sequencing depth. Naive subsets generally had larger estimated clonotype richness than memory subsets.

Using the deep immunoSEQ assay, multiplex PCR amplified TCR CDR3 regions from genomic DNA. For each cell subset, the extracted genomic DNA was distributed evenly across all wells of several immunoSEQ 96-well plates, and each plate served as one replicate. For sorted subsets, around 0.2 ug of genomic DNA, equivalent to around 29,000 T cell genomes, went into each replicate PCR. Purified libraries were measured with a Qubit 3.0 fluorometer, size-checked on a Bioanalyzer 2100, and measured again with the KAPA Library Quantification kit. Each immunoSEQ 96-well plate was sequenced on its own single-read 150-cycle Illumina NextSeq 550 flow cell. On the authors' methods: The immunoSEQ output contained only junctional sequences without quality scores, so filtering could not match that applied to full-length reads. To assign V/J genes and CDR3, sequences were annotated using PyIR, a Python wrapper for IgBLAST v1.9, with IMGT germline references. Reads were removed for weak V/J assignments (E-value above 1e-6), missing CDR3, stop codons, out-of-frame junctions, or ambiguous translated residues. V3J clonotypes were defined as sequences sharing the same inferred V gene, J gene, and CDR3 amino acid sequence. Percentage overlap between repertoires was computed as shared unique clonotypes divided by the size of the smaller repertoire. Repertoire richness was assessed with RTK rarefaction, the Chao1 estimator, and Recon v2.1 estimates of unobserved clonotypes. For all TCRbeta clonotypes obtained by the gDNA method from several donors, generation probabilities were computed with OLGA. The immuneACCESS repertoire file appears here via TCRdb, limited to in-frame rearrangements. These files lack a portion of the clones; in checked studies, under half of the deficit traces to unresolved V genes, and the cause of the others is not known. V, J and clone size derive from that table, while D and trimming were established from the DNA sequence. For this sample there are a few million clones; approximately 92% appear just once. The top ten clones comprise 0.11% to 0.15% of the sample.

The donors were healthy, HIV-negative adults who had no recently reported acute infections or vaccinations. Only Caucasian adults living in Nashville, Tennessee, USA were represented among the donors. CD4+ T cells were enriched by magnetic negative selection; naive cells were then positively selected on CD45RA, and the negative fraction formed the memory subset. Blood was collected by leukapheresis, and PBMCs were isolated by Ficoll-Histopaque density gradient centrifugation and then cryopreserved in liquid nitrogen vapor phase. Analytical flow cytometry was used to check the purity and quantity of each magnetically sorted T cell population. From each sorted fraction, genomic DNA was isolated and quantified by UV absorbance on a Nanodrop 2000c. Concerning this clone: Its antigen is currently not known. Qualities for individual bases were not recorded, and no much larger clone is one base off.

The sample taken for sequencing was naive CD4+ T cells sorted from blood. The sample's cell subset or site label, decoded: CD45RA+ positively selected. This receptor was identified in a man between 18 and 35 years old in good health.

The nucleotide sequence reads TGTGCCAGCAGCTTACGGACTAGCGGGAATCTAGATACGCAGTATTTT. It translates to CASSLRTSGNLDTQYF. The rearrangement combines TRBV7-9 with TRBJ2-3; TRBD2 matches 12 bases in the middle. As encoded in the germline V gene (reference sequence), CDR1 is SEHNR while CDR2 is FQNEAQ. Reading from cysteine to phenylalanine, the CDR3 counts 16 amino acids. Just CDR3 DNA is preserved here, 48 bases in frame from base 1. V is cut back by 2 bases and J by 5 bases, with 5 bases in the junction unmatched.